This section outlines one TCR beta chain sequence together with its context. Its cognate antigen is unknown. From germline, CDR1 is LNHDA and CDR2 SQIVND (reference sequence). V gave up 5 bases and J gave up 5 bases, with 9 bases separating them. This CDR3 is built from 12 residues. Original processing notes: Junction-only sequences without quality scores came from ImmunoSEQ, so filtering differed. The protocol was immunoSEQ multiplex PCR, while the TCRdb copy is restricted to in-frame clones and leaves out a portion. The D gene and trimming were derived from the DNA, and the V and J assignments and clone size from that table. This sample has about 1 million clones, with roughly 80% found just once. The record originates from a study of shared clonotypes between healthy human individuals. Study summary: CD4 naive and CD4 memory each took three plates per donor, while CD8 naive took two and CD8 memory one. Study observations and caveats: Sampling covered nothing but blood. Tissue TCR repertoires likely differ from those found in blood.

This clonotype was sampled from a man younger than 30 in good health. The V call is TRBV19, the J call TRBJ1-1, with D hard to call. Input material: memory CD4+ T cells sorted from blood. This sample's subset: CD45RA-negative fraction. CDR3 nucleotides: TGTGCCAGTAGTTTCCTTGGGACTGAAGCTTTCTTT. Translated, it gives CASSFLGTEAFF.